This is a list of T cell receptor beta chains from one sample in a study of monozygotic twins with inflammatory bowel disease. From the 5' RACE reads, TCRdb lists one entry per CDR3 protein and no DNA. The sample table includes 350,000 to 500,000 distinct CDR3 sequences. The material sequenced was blood. The receptors derive from a human donor with ulcerative colitis or Crohn's disease, or a healthy co-twin of an affected twin (not recorded which). The CDR3 runs from the conserved cysteine through the conserved F or W.

TRBV30	TRBJ2-2	CAWSPITRTGELFF
TRBV5-1	TRBJ2-2	CASSLDSRGTGELFF
TRBV12-3/TRBV12-4	TRBJ1-1	CASSSPVVAEAFF
TRBV27	TRBJ2-4	CASSRTGGRDIQYF
TRBV29-1	TRBJ2-2	CSVNLQGGRTGELFF
TRBV20-1	TRBJ2-5	CSASSDRDQETQYF
TRBV5-1	TRBJ2-1	CASSAGGLAGVNEQFF
TRBV29-1	TRBJ2-2	CTVDKGNTGELFF
TRBV11-2	TRBJ1-1	CASTGPVTEAFF
TRBV3-1	TRBJ2-1	CASSQGPKQFF
TRBV5-1	TRBJ2-7	CASSLEGAAGEQYF
TRBV5-1	TRBJ1-6	CASSLAGQGESPLHF
TRBV5-1	TRBJ1-4	CASSVAGKLFF
TRBV29-1	TRBJ2-1	CSVAPQAPANEQFF
TRBV28	TRBJ2-1	CASTLPSANLYNEQFF
TRBV5-5	TRBJ1-1	CASSPPGSLNTEAFF
TRBV6-5	TRBJ2-1	CASSYSNGGVYNEQFF
TRBV7-9	TRBJ2-1	CASSKTSGAGDEQFF
TRBV25-1	TRBJ1-1	CASSEGGTYQNTEAFF
TRBV9	TRBJ1-5	CASTVSGPGDQPQHF
TRBV12-3/TRBV12-4	TRBJ2-3	CASSRLAAQRTDTQYF
TRBV6-1	TRBJ1-2	CASSPRGGTGYTF
TRBV6-6	TRBJ1-1	CASIRDRGGTEAFF
TRBV7-3	TRBJ2-3	CASSWGGGGTDTQYF
TRBV6-5	TRBJ2-1	CASSLLAGGRINEQFF
TRBV5-1	TRBJ1-2	CASSSGGKGLGYTF
TRBV4-1	TRBJ2-3	CASSQGTSGDTQYF
TRBV12-3/TRBV12-4	TRBJ2-1	CASRPTGIYNEQFF
TRBV11-1	TRBJ2-1	CASSLGGQGISYNEQFF
TRBV5-6	TRBJ2-1	CASSLGRFSYNEQFF
TRBV20-1	TRBJ2-5	CSARDRGRLETQYF